The source of this T cell receptor (beta chain) is a study of cytomegalovirus exposure and HLA in healthy donors. Assay used: immunoSEQ multiplex PCR; TCRdb lists only in-frame clones, some missing. The sample yields about 98,000 clones, roughly 90% seen once. From germline, CDR1 is SGHTA and CDR2 FQGNSA. The CDR3 spans 17 residues. With V trimmed by 1 base and J by 4 bases, 8 bases remained unmatched. The chain links TRBV7-2 to TRBJ1-2, with TRBD1 matching over 11 bases. Sequenced sample: PBMCs. The receptor's source is a man aged 18 to 35 in good health and CMV-seropositive. Written as DNA, the CDR3 is TGTGCCAGCAGCTTAGAGGGACAGGGGGGAATTTTCTATGGCTACACCTTC. It yields the protein CASSLEGQGGIFYGYTF.